What follows are 3 T cell receptor beta chains derived from one specimen sequenced in a study of cytomegalovirus exposure and HLA in healthy donors. The study ran its PCR with 60 Vbeta and 13 Jbeta primers. Clones were read by immunoSEQ multiplex PCR, and TCRdb kept only the in-frame ones, dropping some. This table holds 90,000 to 110,000 clones, 83% found once. Source material: PBMCs. Source of these receptors: a young man in good health and CMV-seronegative.

V and J are TRBV7-8 and TRBJ1-5; D is perhaps TRBD1 (5 bases). Germline V CDR1 and CDR2: SGHVS, FQNEAQ. Trimming took off 5 bases at V and 3 bases at J, with 20 bases between the two ends. The CDR3 runs 17 residues. CDR3 sequence: CASSPRQILSSNQPQHF. The CDR3, as DNA: TGTGCCAGCAGCCCGAGACAGATTTTAAGCTCCAATCAGCCCCAGCATTTT.

The chain carries TRBV6-5 and TRBJ1-1; D is possibly TRBD1 (5 bases). The CDR3 loop spans 14 amino acids. CDR1 and CDR2 (germline): MNHEY, SVGAGI. The V and J ends lost 4 bases and 4 bases respectively, with 13 bases between them. CDR3 bases: TGTGCCAGCAGTTCCCAGGGCGTACTCACTGAAGCTTTCTTT. It encodes CASSSQGVLTEAFF.

This rearrangement joins TRBV7-9 to TRBJ2-3, with 10 nucleotides matching TRBD2. CDR1 is SEHNR, CDR2 FQNEAQ, per germline (reference sequence). This CDR3 contains 16 residues. Unmatched junction bases numbered 7, after V lost 3 bases and J lost 4 bases. The DNA for the CDR3 is TGTGCCAGCAGCTTGTTAGCGGGAGGTCGGCCAGATACGCAGTATTTT. Protein: CASSLLAGGRPDTQYF.